This TCR beta chain was sequenced in a study of cytomegalovirus exposure and HLA in healthy donors (dated by TCRdb to about 2017). A note on the overall study: A later analysis indicated that the 130 or so validation repertoires were generated on the platform also employed for the approximately 700 repertoires of the first cohort. The study aimed to test whether cataloging public T cell receptors could reveal signatures of past pathogen exposure. Besides the first cohort of some 670 subjects, a separate validation cohort made up of some 110 different subjects was used. To predict cytomegalovirus infection status, the study combined high-throughput TCR immunosequencing, statistical association of individual TCRs with disease status, and machine learning.

The donors were included in the validation cohort of approximately 120 subjects, a group kept apart from the roughly 700-subject first cohort. Libraries were made using the immunoSEQ multiplex PCR assay. The original methods were these. A statistical classification framework was developed to diagnose cytomegalovirus status using the catalog of TCR beta chain sequences. Entries here come from immuneACCESS through TCRdb and include only in-frame sequences with V and J called. Some clones fail to appear in such tables; in the studies checked, an unresolved V gene covers under half of the shortfall, and the cause of the remainder is unknown. Clone size and the V and J calls come from that table; the DNA yielded D and trimming. The table for this sample lists roughly 49,000 clones; about 94% of them were counted only once. The top ten constitute approximately 7.8% of the sample. Overall results and qualifications from the work: Of the cluster scores, roughly 95% were above 0 in a later analysis, which found that TCRs clustered in the first cohort also tended to co-occur in the approximately 130 validation repertoires. The classifier was reported to diagnose cytomegalovirus status with high specificity and sensitivity in both the original cohort and the validation cohort. In vitro tests confirmed that three of the cytomegalovirus-associated TCR beta chains recognize cytomegalovirus antigens. The study listed 164 TCR beta chains as associated with cytomegalovirus. The authors suggested that the approach could potentially be extended to other disease states and immunological phenotypes. A later analysis lacked HLA typing for the validation cohort, so it scored co-occurrence in that cohort across all 130 or so repertoires. Most TCR sequences were observed very rarely across donors, whereas some public TCRs were present in many individuals.

The CDR3 covers 16 residues, taking in both the cysteine and the phenylalanine. The kept DNA is CDR3 alone, 48 bases in frame from the first base. Ends trimmed: V by 3 bases, J by 1 base; bases unmatched to a gene: 1. Looking up the germline V gene yields CDR1 WSHSY and CDR2 SAAADI. About this clone: No antigen is known for it. No much larger clone exists at a distance of one base, and base qualities are not known.

The receptor was derived from a woman under 30 in good health and CMV-seropositive. Sequencing input: PBMCs. The chain joins TRBV10-2 to TRBJ2-2; 11 bases in the middle match TRBD2. The CDR3 has the sequence CASSDLAGGNTGELFF. The DNA is TGCGCCAGCAGTGACCTAGCGGGAGGGAACACCGGGGAGCTGTTTTTT.